This T cell receptor beta chain was obtained from a study of early T cells in non-severe SARS-CoV-2 infection. About the study: Sequencing was performed on bulk RNA from unsorted whole blood, leaving chains unpaired.

Deletions cut 1 base from V and 9 bases from J, with 16 bases between. CDR3 size: 15 residues. Germline CDR1 is SEHNR and CDR2 is FQNEAQ (reference sequence). Study-level findings and limits: Database matching using VDJdb favored anti-spike CD8 responses, with private and CD4 specificities left missing.

Unique molecular identifiers were added to individual cDNA molecules. TCRdb re-derived calls from the 5' RACE reads in MiXCR, one entry per CDR3 protein. The sample records 25,000 to 35,000 distinct CDR3 sequences, approximately 5% being singletons. In its sample, this clonotype ranks as medium-sized. Its antigen is as yet unknown. The V call is TRBV7-9, the J call TRBJ2-1, with D maybe TRBD2 (6 bases). The clonotype comes from an adult who was a healthcare worker with PCR-confirmed SARS-CoV-2 infection or an uninfected control (not recorded which). Material for sequencing was whole blood. CDR3 in DNA: TGTGCCAGCAGCTTAGGTTCCGGGAGTCGGGGTGAGCAGTTCTTC. This encodes CASSLGSGSRGEQFF.